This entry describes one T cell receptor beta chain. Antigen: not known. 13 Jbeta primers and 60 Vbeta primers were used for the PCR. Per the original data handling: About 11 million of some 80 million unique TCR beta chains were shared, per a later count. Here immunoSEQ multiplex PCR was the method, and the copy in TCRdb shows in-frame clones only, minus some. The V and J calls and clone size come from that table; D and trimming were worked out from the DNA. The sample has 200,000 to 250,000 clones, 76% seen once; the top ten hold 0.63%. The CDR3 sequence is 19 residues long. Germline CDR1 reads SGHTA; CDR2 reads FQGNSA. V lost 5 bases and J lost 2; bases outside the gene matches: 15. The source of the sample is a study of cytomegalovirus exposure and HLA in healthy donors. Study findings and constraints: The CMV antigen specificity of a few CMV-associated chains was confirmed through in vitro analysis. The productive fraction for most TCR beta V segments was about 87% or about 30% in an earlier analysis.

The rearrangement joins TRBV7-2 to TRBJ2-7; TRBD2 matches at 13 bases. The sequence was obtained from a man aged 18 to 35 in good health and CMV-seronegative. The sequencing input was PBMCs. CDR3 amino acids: CASSRRGLAGLHPTYEQYF. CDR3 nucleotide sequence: TGTGCCAGCAGCCGCCGGGGACTAGCGGGGCTCCACCCCACCTACGAGCAGTACTTC. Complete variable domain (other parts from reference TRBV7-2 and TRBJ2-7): GAGVSQSPSNKVTEKGKDVELRCDPISGHTALYWYRQSLGQGLEFLIYFQGNSAPDKSGLPSDRFSAERTGGSVSTLTIQRTQQEDSAVYLCASSRRGLAGLHPTYEQYFGPGTRLTVT.